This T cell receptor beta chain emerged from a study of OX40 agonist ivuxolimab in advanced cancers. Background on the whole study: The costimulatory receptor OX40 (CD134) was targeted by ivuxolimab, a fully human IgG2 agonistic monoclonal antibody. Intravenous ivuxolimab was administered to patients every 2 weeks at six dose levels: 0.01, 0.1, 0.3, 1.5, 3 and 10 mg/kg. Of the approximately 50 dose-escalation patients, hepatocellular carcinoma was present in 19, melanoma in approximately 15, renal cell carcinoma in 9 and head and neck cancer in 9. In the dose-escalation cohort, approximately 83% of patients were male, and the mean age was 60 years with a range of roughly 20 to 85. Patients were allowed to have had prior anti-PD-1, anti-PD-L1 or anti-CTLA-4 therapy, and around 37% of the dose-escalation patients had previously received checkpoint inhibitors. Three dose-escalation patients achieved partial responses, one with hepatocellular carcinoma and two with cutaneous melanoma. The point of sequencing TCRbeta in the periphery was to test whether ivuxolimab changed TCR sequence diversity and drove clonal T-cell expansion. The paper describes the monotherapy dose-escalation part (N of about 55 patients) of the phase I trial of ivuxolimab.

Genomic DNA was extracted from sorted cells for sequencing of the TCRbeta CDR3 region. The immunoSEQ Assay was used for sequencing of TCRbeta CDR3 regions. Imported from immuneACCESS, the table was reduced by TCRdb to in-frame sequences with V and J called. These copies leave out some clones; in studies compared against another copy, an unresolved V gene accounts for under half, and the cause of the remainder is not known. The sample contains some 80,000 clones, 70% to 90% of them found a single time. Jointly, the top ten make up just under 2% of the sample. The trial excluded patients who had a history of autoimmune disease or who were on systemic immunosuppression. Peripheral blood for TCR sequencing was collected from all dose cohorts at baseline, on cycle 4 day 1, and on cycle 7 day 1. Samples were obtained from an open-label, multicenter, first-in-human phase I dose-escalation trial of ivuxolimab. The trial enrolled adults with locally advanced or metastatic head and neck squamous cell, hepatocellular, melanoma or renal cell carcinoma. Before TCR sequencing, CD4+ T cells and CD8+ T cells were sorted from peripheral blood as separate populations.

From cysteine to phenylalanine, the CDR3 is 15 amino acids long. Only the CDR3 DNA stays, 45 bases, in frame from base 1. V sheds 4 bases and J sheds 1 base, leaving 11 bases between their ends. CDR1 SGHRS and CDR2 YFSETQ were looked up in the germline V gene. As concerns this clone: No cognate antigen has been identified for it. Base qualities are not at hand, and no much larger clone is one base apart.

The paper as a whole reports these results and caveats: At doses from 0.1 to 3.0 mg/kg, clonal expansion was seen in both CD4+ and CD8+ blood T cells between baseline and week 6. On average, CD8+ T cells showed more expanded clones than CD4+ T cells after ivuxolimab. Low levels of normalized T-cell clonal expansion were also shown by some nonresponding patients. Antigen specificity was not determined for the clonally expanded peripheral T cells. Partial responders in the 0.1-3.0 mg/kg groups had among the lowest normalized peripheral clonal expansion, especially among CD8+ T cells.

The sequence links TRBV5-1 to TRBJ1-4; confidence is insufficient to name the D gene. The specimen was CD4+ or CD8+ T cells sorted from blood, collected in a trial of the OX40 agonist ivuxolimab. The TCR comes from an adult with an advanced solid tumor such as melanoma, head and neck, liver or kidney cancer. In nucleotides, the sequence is TGCGCCAGCAGCGAGAAGACGGGAACTAATGAAAAACTGTTTTTT. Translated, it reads CASSEKTGTNEKLFF. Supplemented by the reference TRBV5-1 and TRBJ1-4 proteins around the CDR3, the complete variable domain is KAGVTQTPRYLIKTRGQQVTLSCSPISGHRSVSWYQQTPGQGLQFLFEYFSETQRNKGNFPGRFSGRQFSNSRSEMNVSTLELGDSALYLCASSEKTGTNEKLFFGSGTQLSVL.